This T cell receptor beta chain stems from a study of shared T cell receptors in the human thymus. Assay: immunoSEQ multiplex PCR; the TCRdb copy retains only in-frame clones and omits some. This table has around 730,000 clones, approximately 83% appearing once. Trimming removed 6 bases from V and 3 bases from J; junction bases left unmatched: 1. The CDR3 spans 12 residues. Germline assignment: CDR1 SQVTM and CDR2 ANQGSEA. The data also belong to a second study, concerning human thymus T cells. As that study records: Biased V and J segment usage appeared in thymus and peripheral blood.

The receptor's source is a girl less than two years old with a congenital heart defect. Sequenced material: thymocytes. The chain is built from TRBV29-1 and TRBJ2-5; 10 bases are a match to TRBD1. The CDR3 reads CSVGQGEETQYF. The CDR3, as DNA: TGCAGCGTAGGACAGGGGGAAGAGACCCAGTACTTC. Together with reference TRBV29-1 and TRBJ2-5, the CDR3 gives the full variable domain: SAVISQKPSRDICQRGTSLTIQCQVDSQVTMMFWYRQQPGQSLTLIATANQGSEATYESGFVIDKFPISRPNLTFSTLTVSNMSPEDSSIYLCSVGQGEETQYFGPGTRLLVL.